The 13 T cell receptor beta chains listed next were all sequenced from one sample in a study of spatial heterogeneity in lung cancer. Time point in this sample: sample taken at primary tumor resection. Frozen PBMC, nontumor lung or tumor provided whole RNA, which was sequenced unsorted. TCRdb fed the 5' RACE reads into MiXCR, producing one record per CDR3 protein. The sample includes around 92,000 distinct CDR3 sequences, about an eighth of them seen just once. Here the sequenced sample was PBMCs, taken at surgery. These receptors were taken from a male donor with early-stage non-small cell lung cancer.

The rearrangement uses TRBV20-1 and TRBJ1-2; D unresolved. CDR1 is DFQATT and CDR2 is SNEGSKA in the germline V gene (reference sequence). Trimming stripped 3 bases from V and 8 bases from J, with 19 bases between. The CDR3 runs 14 residues. This CDR3 reads CSARSRGPISGYTF. CDR3 coding DNA: TGCAGTGCTAGGAGTAGAGGGCCTATTAGCGGCTACACCTTC.

As for this clonotype: Compared with germline, one end of the junction differs, possibly owing to a read error. The gene calls are TRBV20-1 and TRBJ2-7, with 10 bases that match TRBD2. Germline V CDR1 and CDR2: DFQATT, SNEGSKA (reference sequence). CDR3 length: 16 residues. In DNA, the CDR3 is TGCAGTGTTAGAGGGGGACTAGCGTATGCCTCCTACGAGCAGTACTTC. Translation gives CSVRGGLAYASYEQYF.

This clonotype was observed a handful of times. This rearrangement joins TRBV30 to TRBJ1-2; a possible D gene is TRBD1 (5 bases). CDR1 and CDR2 from the germline V gene are GTSNPN and SVGIG (reference sequence). There are 15 residues in the CDR3. Trimming pared 0 bases from V and 2 bases from J, leaving 13 bases between. The CDR3 coding sequence is TGTGCCTGGAGTGTGGGGCCGGGATCAAACTATGGCTACACCTTC. Translated: CAWSVGPGSNYGYTF.

The rearrangement joins TRBV20-1 to TRBJ1-1, with D uncertain. The CDR3 is 15 residues long. Trimming took off 4 bases at V and 1 base at J, with 16 bases between the two ends. CDR1 is DFQATT and CDR2 is SNEGSKA in the germline V gene (reference sequence). The CDR3 coding sequence is TGCAGTGCTACAGGCTTCCCTGCAAAGAACACTGAAGCTTTCTTT. As protein: CSATGFPAKNTEAFF.

V gene TRBV20-1 combines with J gene TRBJ2-3, with D perhaps matching TRBD2 (6 bases). With 3 bases removed from V and 0 bases from J, the gap between germline ends came to 10 bases. The germline V gene encodes CDR1 DFQATT and CDR2 SNEGSKA (reference sequence). The CDR3 runs 14 residues. DNA for the CDR3: TGCAGTGCTAGTGTTGGGACTAGCACAGATACGCAGTATTTT. Translated, it gives CSASVGTSTDTQYF.

The chain employs TRBV20-1 and TRBJ2-3; 12 bases map to TRBD1. Germline CDR1 DFQATT, CDR2 SNEGSKA (reference sequence). The CDR3 totals 13 residues. V shed 6 bases and J 4 bases; nucleotides not matched to a gene: 2. CDR3 DNA sequence: TGCAGTGCCAGGGACAGGGGGCCAGATACGCAGTATTTT. Its protein is CSARDRGPDTQYF.

The rearrangement joins TRBV29-1 to TRBJ1-6; D may be TRBD1 (6 bases). This CDR3 is built from 14 residues. CDR1 and CDR2 (germline): SQVTM, ANQGSEA. Trimming removed 6 bases from V and 5 bases from J, with 14 bases in between. This CDR3 reads CSVRQAGDNSPLHF. The CDR3 DNA is TGCAGCGTCCGACAGGCCGGGGATAATTCACCCCTCCACTTT.

The table lists this clonotype with a few counts. The chain carries TRBV5-1 and TRBJ2-4, with a possible D match to TRBD1 (5 bases). The CDR3 is 12 residues long. Trimming cost V 0 bases and J 7 bases, with 5 bases left between them. CDR1 SGHRS and CDR2 YFSETQ come from the germline V gene. This CDR3 reads CASSLDRNIQYF. The CDR3 bases are TGCGCCAGCAGCTTGGACAGGAACATTCAGTACTTC.

The chain combines TRBV6-5 with TRBJ2-3, with TRBD2 matching 7 bases. Germline CDR1 and CDR2: MNHEY and SVGAGI. Unmatched junction bases numbered 3, after V lost 11 bases and J lost 1 base. CDR3 length: 12 amino acids. CDR3 region: CACTSGTDTQYF. The CDR3 coding sequence is TGTGCCTGCACTAGCGGCACAGATACGCAGTATTTT.

The genes are TRBV7-8 and TRBJ2-3; 8 bases match TRBD2. The CDR3 covers 15 residues. The V segment lost 2 bases and the J segment 7 bases; nucleotides outside the gene matches: 8. Germline values: CDR1 SGHVS, CDR2 FQNEAQ. The CDR3 loop reads CASSLQGLAPNTQYF. In DNA, the CDR3 is TGTGCCAGCAGCTTACAAGGACTAGCCCCTAATACGCAGTATTTT.

The CDR3 coding sequence is TGTGCCAGCAGGGAGAGGGGGACGAGCTCCTACGAGCAGTACTTC. Translated, it gives CASRERGTSSYEQYF. This chain joins TRBV25-1 and TRBJ2-7; D might be TRBD1 (6 bases). Germline V CDR1 and CDR2: MGHDK, SYGVNS. The CDR3 totals 15 residues. The V and J ends lost 6 bases and 0 bases respectively, with 15 bases between them.

This chain joins TRBV27 and TRBJ2-5; no firm D call. Germline V lookup: CDR1 MNHEY, CDR2 SMNVEV (reference sequence). The V gene lost 5 bases and the J gene lost 5 bases, with 12 bases spanning the gap. This CDR3 has 13 amino acids. CDR3 protein: CASSPNPVETQYF. The CDR3 DNA is TGTGCCAGCAGTCCCAACCCGGTGGAGACCCAGTACTTC.

The rearrangement joins TRBV6-5 to TRBJ2-2, with a tentative D call TRBD2 (5 bases). There are 14 residues in the CDR3. Trimming left V 2 bases short and J 6 bases short, with 10 bases between. CDR1 and CDR2 (germline): MNHEY, SVGAGI. The DNA of the CDR3 is TGTGCCAGCAGTTACGCTAGCTTCGCCGGGGAGCTGTTTTTT. Translation: CASSYASFAGELFF.